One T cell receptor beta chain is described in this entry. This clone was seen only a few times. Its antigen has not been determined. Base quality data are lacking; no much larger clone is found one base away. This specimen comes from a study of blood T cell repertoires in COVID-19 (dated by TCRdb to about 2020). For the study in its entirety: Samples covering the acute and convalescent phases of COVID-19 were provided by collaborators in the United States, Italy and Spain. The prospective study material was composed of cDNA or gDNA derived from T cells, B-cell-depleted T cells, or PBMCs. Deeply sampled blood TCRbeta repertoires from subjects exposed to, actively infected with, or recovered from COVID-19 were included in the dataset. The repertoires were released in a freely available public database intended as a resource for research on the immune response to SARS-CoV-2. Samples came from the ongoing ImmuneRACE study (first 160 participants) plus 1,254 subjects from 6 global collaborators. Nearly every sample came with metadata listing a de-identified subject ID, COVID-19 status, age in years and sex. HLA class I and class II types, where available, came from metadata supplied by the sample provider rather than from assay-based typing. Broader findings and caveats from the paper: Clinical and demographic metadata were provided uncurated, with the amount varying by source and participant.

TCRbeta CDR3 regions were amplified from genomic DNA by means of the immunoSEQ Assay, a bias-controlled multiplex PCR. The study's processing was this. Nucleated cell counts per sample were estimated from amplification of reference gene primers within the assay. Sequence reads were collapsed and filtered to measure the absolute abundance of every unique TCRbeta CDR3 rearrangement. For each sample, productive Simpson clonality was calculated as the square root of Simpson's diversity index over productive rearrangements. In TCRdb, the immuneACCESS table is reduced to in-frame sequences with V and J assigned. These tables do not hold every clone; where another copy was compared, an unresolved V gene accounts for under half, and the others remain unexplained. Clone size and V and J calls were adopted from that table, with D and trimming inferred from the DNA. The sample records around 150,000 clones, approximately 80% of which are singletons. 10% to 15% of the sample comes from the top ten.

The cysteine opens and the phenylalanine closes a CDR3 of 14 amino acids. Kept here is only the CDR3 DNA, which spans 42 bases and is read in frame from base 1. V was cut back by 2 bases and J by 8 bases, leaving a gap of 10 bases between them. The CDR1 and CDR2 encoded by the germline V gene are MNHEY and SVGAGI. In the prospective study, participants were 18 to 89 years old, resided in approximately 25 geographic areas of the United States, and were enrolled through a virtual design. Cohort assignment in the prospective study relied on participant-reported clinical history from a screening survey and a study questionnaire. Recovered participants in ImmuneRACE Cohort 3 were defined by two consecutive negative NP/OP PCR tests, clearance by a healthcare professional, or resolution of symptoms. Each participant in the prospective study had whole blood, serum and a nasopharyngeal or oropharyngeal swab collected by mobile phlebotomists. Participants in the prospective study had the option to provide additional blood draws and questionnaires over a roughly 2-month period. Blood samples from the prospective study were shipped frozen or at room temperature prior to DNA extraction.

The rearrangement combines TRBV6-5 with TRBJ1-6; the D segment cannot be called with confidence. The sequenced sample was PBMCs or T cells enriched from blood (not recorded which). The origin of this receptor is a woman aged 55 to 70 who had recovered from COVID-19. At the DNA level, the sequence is TGTGCCAGCAGTTACACCGGGGAGGATTCACCCCTCCACTTT. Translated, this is CASSYTGEDSPLHF.